Listed below are T cell receptor beta chains from one sample, sequenced in a study of sequential checkpoint blockade in melanoma. The protocol was immunoSEQ multiplex PCR, while the TCRdb copy is restricted to in-frame clones and leaves out a portion. The table records more than 30,000 clones, 32% of them present only once. Material: tumor tissue (inferred from file names), obtained from a patient given nivolumab and ipilimumab in sequence. The receptors here all came from a human donor with melanoma. The CDR3 runs from the conserved cysteine through the conserved F or W. Fields, in order: clone size, D gene, J gene, V gene, CDR3 DNA, CDR3 protein. The D gene is left open where the match is weak. Where a row states a size, it is once, few, many or the class of an expanded clone; other rows omit it.

clone size: -
D gene: -
J gene: TRBJ1-3
V gene: TRBV18
CDR3 DNA: TGTGCCAGCTCACCGTCTACGTTTTCGTCCGGAAACACCATATATTTT
CDR3 protein: CASSPSTFSSGNTIYF

clone size: -
D gene: TRBD1
J gene: TRBJ2-2
V gene: TRBV19
CDR3 DNA: TGTGCCAGTAGTCAACAGGGGGGGAACACCGGGGAGCTGTTTTTT
CDR3 protein: CASSQQGGNTGELFF

clone size: few
D gene: -
J gene: TRBJ1-2
V gene: TRBV6-7
CDR3 DNA: TGTGCCAGCACCTTAGGGGATCCATACACCTTC
CDR3 protein: CASTLGDPYTF

clone size: few
D gene: -
J gene: TRBJ2-1
V gene: TRBV27
CDR3 DNA: TGTGCCAGCAGTCCCGTCTATGACGGTTACAATGAGCAGTTCTTC
CDR3 protein: CASSPVYDGYNEQFF

clone size: -
D gene: TRBD2
J gene: TRBJ2-2
V gene: TRBV9
CDR3 DNA: TGTGCCAGCAGCGACCCCGGGGGGGCAGTCACCGGGGAGCTGTTTTTT
CDR3 protein: CASSDPGGAVTGELFF

clone size: once
D gene: TRBD1
J gene: TRBJ1-1
V gene: TRBV30
CDR3 DNA: TGTGCCGGGGGACAGGGGGTCACTGAAGCTTTCTTT
CDR3 protein: CAGGQGVTEAFF

clone size: -
D gene: -
J gene: TRBJ2-7
V gene: TRBV18
CDR3 DNA: TGTGCCAGCTCACCAGGCTCACACGGGTTACCCTACGAGCAGTACTTC
CDR3 protein: CASSPGSHGLPYEQYF

clone size: -
D gene: -
J gene: TRBJ1-2
V gene: TRBV19
CDR3 DNA: TGTGCCAGTAGTATATTCGGGGGCGGCTACACCTTC
CDR3 protein: CASSIFGGGYTF

clone size: few
D gene: -
J gene: TRBJ2-3
V gene: TRBV9
CDR3 DNA: TGTGCCAGCAGCGTAGGTCCAGGAAGCACAGATACGCAGTATTTT
CDR3 protein: CASSVGPGSTDTQYF

clone size: -
D gene: TRBD1
J gene: TRBJ2-7
V gene: TRBV6-8
CDR3 DNA: TGTGCCAGCAGTTCCCGACAGGGGAACCACGAGCAGTACTTC
CDR3 protein: CASSSRQGNHEQYF

clone size: many
D gene: -
J gene: TRBJ1-3
V gene: TRBV9
CDR3 DNA: TGTGCCAGCAGCGTAGAGGGGGTAGTAGGAAACACCATATATTTT
CDR3 protein: CASSVEGVVGNTIYF

clone size: -
D gene: -
J gene: TRBJ2-4
V gene: TRBV5-1
CDR3 DNA: TGCGCCAGCAGCACGGGGGATAGTGCCAAAAACATTCAGTACTTC
CDR3 protein: CASSTGDSAKNIQYF

clone size: few
D gene: TRBD1
J gene: TRBJ2-2
V gene: TRBV19
CDR3 DNA: TGTGCCAGTAGTTCCGGGACAGGGGGCCCCGGGGAGCTGTTTTTT
CDR3 protein: CASSSGTGGPGELFF

clone size: -
D gene: TRBD1
J gene: TRBJ2-7
V gene: TRBV30
CDR3 DNA: TGTGCCTGGATGGGACAGGGGTGGGAGCAGTACTTC
CDR3 protein: CAWMGQGWEQYF

clone size: -
D gene: -
J gene: TRBJ2-1
V gene: TRBV4-1
CDR3 DNA: TGCGCCAGCAGCCAAGAGGAACGAAATGAGCAGTTCTTC
CDR3 protein: CASSQEERNEQFF

clone size: few
D gene: TRBD1
J gene: TRBJ2-5
V gene: TRBV28
CDR3 DNA: TGTGCCAGCAGTTCGGGACAGGGGACCCCAGAGACCCAGTACTTC
CDR3 protein: CASSSGQGTPETQYF

clone size: few
D gene: -
J gene: TRBJ2-2
V gene: TRBV6-8
CDR3 DNA: TGTGCCAGCAGTGACTTCGGCAGGGCCGACACCGGGGAGCTGTTTTTT
CDR3 protein: CASSDFGRADTGELFF

clone size: once
D gene: TRBD2
J gene: TRBJ2-3
V gene: TRBV5-1
CDR3 DNA: TGCGCCAGCAGCTTGGAGGGGCGGGAGGGCCGTGGAGATACGCAGTATTTT
CDR3 protein: CASSLEGREGRGDTQYF

clone size: few
D gene: -
J gene: TRBJ2-1
V gene: TRBV6-1
CDR3 DNA: TGTGCCAGCAGTGAAGGGTCAGGGCCCTACAATGAGCAGTTCTTC
CDR3 protein: CASSEGSGPYNEQFF

clone size: -
D gene: -
J gene: TRBJ1-4
V gene: TRBV18
CDR3 DNA: TGTGCCAGCTCACCCAGGCCAACTAATGAAAAACTGTTTTTT
CDR3 protein: CASSPRPTNEKLFF

clone size: few
D gene: -
J gene: TRBJ2-3
V gene: TRBV6-4
CDR3 DNA: TGTGCCAGCAGCACAGCGGTTAGCACAGATACGCAGTATTTT
CDR3 protein: CASSTAVSTDTQYF

clone size: -
D gene: TRBD1
J gene: TRBJ1-2
V gene: TRBV4-1
CDR3 DNA: TGCGCCAGCAGCCTAGATACAGGGGGCGAGCGCTACACCTTC
CDR3 protein: CASSLDTGGERYTF

clone size: -
D gene: -
J gene: TRBJ1-2
V gene: TRBV6-8
CDR3 DNA: TGTGCCAGCAGTTACGGCGGCAGTTCTTTAGACCGCTACACCTTC
CDR3 protein: CASSYGGSSLDRYTF

clone size: -
D gene: -
J gene: TRBJ2-7
V gene: TRBV6-8
CDR3 DNA: TGTGCCAGCAGCAAAGGAGGACAATCCTTCTACGAGCAGTACTTC
CDR3 protein: CASSKGGQSFYEQYF

clone size: few
D gene: TRBD1
J gene: TRBJ2-2
V gene: TRBV18
CDR3 DNA: TGTGCCAGCTCGTTCGACAGGGGGAACACCGGGGAGCTGTTTTTT
CDR3 protein: CASSFDRGNTGELFF

clone size: -
D gene: TRBD1
J gene: TRBJ2-7
V gene: TRBV5-1
CDR3 DNA: TGCGCCAGCAGCGCCCGCCGGGACAGGGTGGTCTACGAGCAGTACTTC
CDR3 protein: CASSARRDRVVYEQYF

clone size: few
D gene: -
J gene: TRBJ2-7
V gene: TRBV9
CDR3 DNA: TGTGCCAGCAGCGTAGGGGTAGCGCCCAAGATCTACGAGCAGTACTTC
CDR3 protein: CASSVGVAPKIYEQYF

clone size: once
D gene: -
J gene: TRBJ2-5
V gene: TRBV25-1
CDR3 DNA: TGTGCCAGCAGTGAATATGCAGAGACCCAGTACTTC
CDR3 protein: CASSEYAETQYF

clone size: -
D gene: TRBD2
J gene: TRBJ2-7
V gene: TRBV5-1
CDR3 DNA: TGCGCCAGCAGCTTGATATCGGGAGGATCCTACGAGCAGTACTTC
CDR3 protein: CASSLISGGSYEQYF

clone size: few
D gene: -
J gene: TRBJ2-5
V gene: TRBV30
CDR3 DNA: TGTGCCTGGAGTGCGTCCGGTCTTCAAGAGACCCAGTACTTC
CDR3 protein: CAWSASGLQETQYF

clone size: few
D gene: -
J gene: TRBJ1-1
V gene: TRBV6-8
CDR3 DNA: TGTGCCAGCAGTATTTCCTTCCGGGGTGAAGCTTTCTTT
CDR3 protein: CASSISFRGEAFF

clone size: few
D gene: -
J gene: TRBJ2-7
V gene: TRBV6-8
CDR3 DNA: TGTGCCAGCAGTTACGACACCGAAGGGCGGTACTTC
CDR3 protein: CASSYDTEGRYF

clone size: -
D gene: -
J gene: TRBJ1-4
V gene: TRBV6-8
CDR3 DNA: TGTGCCACCAGACCCCGGAATGCTAATGAAAAACTGTTTTTT
CDR3 protein: CATRPRNANEKLFF

clone size: -
D gene: -
J gene: TRBJ2-2
V gene: TRBV7-7
CDR3 DNA: TGTGCCAGCAGCTTAGACAGCCTGCGCCGGGAGCTGTTTTTT
CDR3 protein: CASSLDSLRRELFF

clone size: -
D gene: TRBD1
J gene: TRBJ1-4
V gene: TRBV28
CDR3 DNA: TGTGCCAGCAGCTCCCCCGGGACAGGGAATGAAAAACTGTTTTTT
CDR3 protein: CASSSPGTGNEKLFF